The 12 T cell receptor beta chains below all came from one sample that was sequenced in a study of cytomegalovirus exposure and HLA in healthy donors. Vbeta (60) and Jbeta (13) primers were used in the PCR. Generated by immunoSEQ multiplex PCR, the TCRdb table keeps only in-frame clones and is missing some. This table has around 200,000 clones, 75% to 85% appearing once. The sequenced sample consisted of PBMCs. The origin of the receptors is a boy between 10 and 17 years old in good health and CMV-seronegative.

Written as DNA, the CDR3 is TGTGCCAGCAGCGCACGGGTTTTCACCGGGGAGCTGTTTTTT. It encodes CASSARVFTGELFF. V usage is TRBV7-9 and J usage is TRBJ2-2; D gene unclear. The V and J ends lost 5 bases and 4 bases respectively, with 11 bases between them. Per germline, CDR1 SEHNR and CDR2 FQNEAQ (reference sequence). This CDR3 contains 14 residues.

The chain recombines TRBV6-5 with TRBJ1-1, with 8 bases aligning to TRBD1. CDR1 is MNHEY and CDR2 is SVGAGI in the germline V gene. This CDR3 region has 13 residues. Losses at the gene ends were 8 bases for V and 5 bases for J; bases not matched to a gene: 7. The DNA for the CDR3 is TGTGCCAGCCATAGACAGGGGTGGACTGAAGCTTTCTTT. Translated, it gives CASHRQGWTEAFF.

This sequence joins TRBV6-5 and TRBJ1-5; tentatively, D is TRBD1 (5 bases). The CDR3 has 12 residues. Looked up from germline, CDR1 is MNHEY and CDR2 is SVGAGI. Trimming left V 11 bases short and J 7 bases short, with 15 bases between. The CDR3 DNA sequence: TGTGCCGGCCTGGGGGGGAAACAGCCCCAGCATTTT. This gives the protein CAGLGGKQPQHF.

The chain combines TRBV19 with TRBJ2-3; 10 bases agree with TRBD2. The CDR3 is 21 residues long. Germline CDR1 reads LNHDA; CDR2 reads SQIVND (reference sequence). V trimming: 5 bases; J trimming: 2 bases; junction bases outside the gene matches: 22. The CDR3: CASSPRTSGNQGGGVTDTQYF. The DNA for the CDR3 is TGTGCCAGTAGTCCCAGGACTAGCGGCAATCAAGGGGGAGGGGTCACAGATACGCAGTATTTT.

The chain carries TRBV9 and TRBJ1-2, with 9 bases aligning to TRBD1. Germline loops: CDR1 SGDLS, CDR2 YYNGEE. V lost 6 bases, J lost 8 bases, and 5 bases stayed unmatched. This CDR3 has 12 residues. The DNA of the CDR3 is TGTGCCAGCATCGGACAGGGGCAAGGCTACACCTTC. Its translation: CASIGQGQGYTF.

The gene calls are TRBV5-6 and TRBJ1-2, with a weak D call TRBD1 (6 bases). Germline CDR1 SGHDT, CDR2 YYEEEE. The ends were cut back, 2 bases at V and 7 bases at J, with 15 bases in the middle. The CDR3 extends over 14 amino acids. The CDR3 DNA sequence: TGTGCCAGCAGCTTAACAGGGCCCCCCCGTGGCTACACCTTC. This codes for CASSLTGPPRGYTF.

The chain uses TRBV7-2 and TRBJ2-3; 10 nucleotides align to TRBD2. The CDR3 is 15 amino acids. Germline V lookup: CDR1 SGHTA, CDR2 FQGNSA. Trimming took 4 bases from V and 3 from J; bases not matched to a gene: 4. This CDR3 is CASSSGLAETDTQYF. In nucleotides, the CDR3 is TGTGCCAGCAGCTCCGGACTAGCGGAAACAGATACGCAGTATTTT.

CDR3 coding DNA: TGCGCCAGCAGCCAAGAAGACAGGGGCGGCTATGGCTACACCTTC. It encodes CASSQEDRGGYGYTF. The chain joins TRBV4-3 to TRBJ1-2; TRBD1 matches at 8 bases. Per germline, CDR1 LGHNA and CDR2 YSLEER. There are 15 residues in the CDR3. The trim removed 0 bases at V and 4 bases at J, leaving 4 bases unmatched.

In this sample, this clone turned up a few times. The V gene is TRBV10-3, the J gene TRBJ2-7; 10 positions match TRBD1. J gave up 9 bases and V 0 bases, and 11 bases lay outside the gene matches. CDR1 and CDR2 from the germline V gene are ENHRY and SYGVKD. The CDR3 is made up of 16 amino acids. The CDR3 nucleotides read TGTGCCATCAGTGAGTCGGAATCTGACAGGGGGCTATGGCAGTACTTC. Residues: CAISESESDRGLWQYF.

The chain joins TRBV2 to TRBJ2-1; possibly TRBD2 for D (7 bases). CDR1 and CDR2 (germline): SNHLY, FYNNEI. This CDR3 has 14 residues. The CDR3 here is CVRKGGSSYNEQFF. As DNA, the CDR3 is TGTGTCAGGAAGGGGGGGAGCTCCTACAATGAGCAGTTCTTC.

The chain uses TRBV7-2 and TRBJ2-7; 10 nucleotides line up with TRBD2. The germline V gene has CDR1 SGHTA and CDR2 FQGNSA. After removal of 5 bases from V and 7 bases from J, the junction contained 8 bases not matched to a gene. This CDR3 has 14 residues. The CDR3 DNA sequence: TGTGCCAGCAGCCGGGGACTAGCGTTAGGGGAGCAGTACTTC. Residues: CASSRGLALGEQYF.

The chain links TRBV29-1 to TRBJ1-2, with TRBD1 matching over 8 bases. Germline V CDR1 and CDR2: SQVTM, ANQGSEA. The junction had 8 bases not matched to a gene; V was cut back by 3 bases and J by 2 bases. The CDR3 spans 15 residues. The CDR3 is CSVELEQGGNYGYTF. The CDR3 bases are TGCAGCGTTGAGCTCGAACAGGGGGGAAACTATGGCTACACCTTC.